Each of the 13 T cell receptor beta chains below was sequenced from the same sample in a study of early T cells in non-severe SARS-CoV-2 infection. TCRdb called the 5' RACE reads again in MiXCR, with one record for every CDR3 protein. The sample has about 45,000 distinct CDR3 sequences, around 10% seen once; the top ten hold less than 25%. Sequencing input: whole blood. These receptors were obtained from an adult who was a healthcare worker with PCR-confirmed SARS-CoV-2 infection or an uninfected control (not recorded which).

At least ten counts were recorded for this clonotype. The CDR3 DNA is TGCGCCAGCTGCCGGGACAGGGGATCTGAAGCTTTCTTT. Translating it yields CASCRDRGSEAFF. This rearrangement joins TRBV5-1 to TRBJ1-1; 10 bases line up with TRBD1. The trim removed 7 bases at V and 6 bases at J, leaving 6 bases unmatched. Germline assignment: CDR1 SGHRS and CDR2 YFSETQ. The CDR3 has 13 residues.

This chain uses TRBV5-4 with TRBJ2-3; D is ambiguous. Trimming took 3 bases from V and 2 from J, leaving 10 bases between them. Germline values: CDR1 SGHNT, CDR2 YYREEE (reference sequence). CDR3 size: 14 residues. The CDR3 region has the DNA TGTGCCAGCAGCTCTACACGGCCCACAGATACGCAGTATTTT. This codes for CASSSTRPTDTQYF.

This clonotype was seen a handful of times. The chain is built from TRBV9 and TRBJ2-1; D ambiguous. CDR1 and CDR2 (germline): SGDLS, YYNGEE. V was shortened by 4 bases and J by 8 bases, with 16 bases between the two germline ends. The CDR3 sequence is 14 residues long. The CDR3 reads CASSFTPASDEQFF. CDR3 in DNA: TGTGCCAGCAGCTTCACCCCCGCTTCGGATGAGCAGTTCTTC.

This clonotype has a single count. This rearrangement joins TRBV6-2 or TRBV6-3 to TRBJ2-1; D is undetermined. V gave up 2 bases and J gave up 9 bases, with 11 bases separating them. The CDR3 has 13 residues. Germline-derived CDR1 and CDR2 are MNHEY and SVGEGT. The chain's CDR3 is CASSYIVNGEQFF. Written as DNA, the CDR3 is TGTGCCAGCAGTTACATAGTCAACGGTGAGCAGTTCTTC.

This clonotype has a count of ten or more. CDR3 coding DNA: TGCAGCGTGAACGGTGCTAGCGGGCAAGAGACCCAGTACTTC. This translates into CSVNGASGQETQYF. The chain joins TRBV29-1 to TRBJ2-5; the match to TRBD2 covers 8 bases. The CDR3 spans 14 residues. Germline V gives CDR1 SQVTM, CDR2 ANQGSEA. V dropped 6 bases and J dropped 2; count of bases not matched to a gene: 8.

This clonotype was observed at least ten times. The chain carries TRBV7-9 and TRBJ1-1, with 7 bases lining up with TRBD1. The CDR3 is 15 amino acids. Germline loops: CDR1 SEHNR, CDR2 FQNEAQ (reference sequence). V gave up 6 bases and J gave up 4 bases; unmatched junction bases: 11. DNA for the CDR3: TGTGCCAGCAGTCCCCGGACAGGTCGTAGCACTGAAGCTTTCTTT. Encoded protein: CASSPRTGRSTEAFF.

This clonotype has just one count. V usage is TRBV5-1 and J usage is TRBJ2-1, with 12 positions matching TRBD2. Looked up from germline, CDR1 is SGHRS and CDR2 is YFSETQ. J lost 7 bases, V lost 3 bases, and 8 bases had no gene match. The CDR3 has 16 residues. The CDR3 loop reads CASSSRLAGVGNEQFF. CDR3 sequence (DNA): TGCGCCAGCAGCTCCCGACTAGCGGGAGTCGGGAATGAGCAGTTCTTC.

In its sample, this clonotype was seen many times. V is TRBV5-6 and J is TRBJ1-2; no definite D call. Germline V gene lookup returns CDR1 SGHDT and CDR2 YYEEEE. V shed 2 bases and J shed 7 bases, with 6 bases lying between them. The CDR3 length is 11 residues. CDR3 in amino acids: CASSFLRGYTF. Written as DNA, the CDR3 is TGTGCCAGCAGCTTTCTGCGTGGCTACACCTTC.

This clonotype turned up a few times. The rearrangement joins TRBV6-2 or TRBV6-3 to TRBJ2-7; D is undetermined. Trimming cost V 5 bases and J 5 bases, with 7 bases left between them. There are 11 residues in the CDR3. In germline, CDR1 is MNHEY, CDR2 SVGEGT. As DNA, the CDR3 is TGTGCCAGCAGTCCAGCTGACGAGCAGTACTTC. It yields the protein CASSPADEQYF.

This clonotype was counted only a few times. CDR3 in amino acids: CASNSGTILNEQFF. The CDR3 DNA is TGTGCCAGTAATTCGGGGACTATCTTAAATGAGCAGTTCTTC. This chain uses TRBV19 with TRBJ2-1, with TRBD2 identical over 7 bases. The CDR3 contains 14 residues. Germline CDR1 is LNHDA and CDR2 is SQIVND (reference sequence). The J segment lost 7 bases and the V segment lost 7 bases, leaving 10 bases of the junction unmatched. The full variable domain, completed using reference TRBV19 and TRBJ2-1, is DGGITQSPKYLFRKEGQNVTLSCEQNLNHDAMYWYRQDPGQGLRLIYYSQIVNDFQKGDIAEGYSVSREKKESFPLTVTSAQKNPTAFYLCASNSGTILNEQFFGPGTRLTVL.

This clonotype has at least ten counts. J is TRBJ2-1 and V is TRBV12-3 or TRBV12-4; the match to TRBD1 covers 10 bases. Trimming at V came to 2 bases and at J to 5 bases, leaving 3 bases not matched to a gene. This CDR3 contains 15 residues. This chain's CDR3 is CASSLRDRGHNEQFF. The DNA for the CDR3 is TGTGCCAGCAGTTTAAGGGACAGGGGTCACAATGAGCAGTTCTTC.

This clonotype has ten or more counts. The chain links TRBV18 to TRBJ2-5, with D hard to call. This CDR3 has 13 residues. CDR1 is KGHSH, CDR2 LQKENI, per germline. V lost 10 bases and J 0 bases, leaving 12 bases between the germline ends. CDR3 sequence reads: CATAAGYQETQYF. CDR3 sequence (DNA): TGTGCCACGGCAGCCGGGTACCAAGAGACCCAGTACTTC. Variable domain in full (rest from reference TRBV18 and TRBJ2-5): NAGVMQNPRHLVRRRGQEARLRCSPMKGHSHVYWYRQLPEEGLKFMVYLQKENIIDESGMPKERFSAEFPKEGPSILRIQQVVRGDSAAYFCATAAGYQETQYFGPGTRLLVL.

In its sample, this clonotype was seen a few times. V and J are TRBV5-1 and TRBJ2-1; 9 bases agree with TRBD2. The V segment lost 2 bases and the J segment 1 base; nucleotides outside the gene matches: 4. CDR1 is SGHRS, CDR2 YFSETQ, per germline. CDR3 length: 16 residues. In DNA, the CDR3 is TGCGCCAGCAGCTTTGCGGCGGGAGGGTCCTACAATGAGCAGTTCTTC. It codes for CASSFAAGGSYNEQFF.